This T cell receptor beta chain came from a study of beta chain features in type 1 diabetes. TCRB transcripts that were expressed got sequenced, as all of the isolated RNA had been reverse transcribed. The method was immunoSEQ multiplex PCR; TCRdb's version includes in-frame clones alone and lacks a portion of them. The table records about 340,000 clones, 8% of them present only once. The source of this sequence is a woman between 18 and 30 years old in good health. Sequencing input: central memory CD4+ T cells from blood.

The CDR3 DNA is TGTGCCAGCAGACCCACCCGACAGGGCCCCTACGAGCAGTACTTC. It codes for CASRPTRQGPYEQYF. The chain joins TRBV10-3 to TRBJ2-7, with 7 bases fitting TRBD1. The trim removed 10 bases at V and 2 bases at J, leaving 14 bases unmatched. The CDR3 has 15 amino acids. The V gene's germline CDR1 is ENHRY and CDR2 SYGVKD.